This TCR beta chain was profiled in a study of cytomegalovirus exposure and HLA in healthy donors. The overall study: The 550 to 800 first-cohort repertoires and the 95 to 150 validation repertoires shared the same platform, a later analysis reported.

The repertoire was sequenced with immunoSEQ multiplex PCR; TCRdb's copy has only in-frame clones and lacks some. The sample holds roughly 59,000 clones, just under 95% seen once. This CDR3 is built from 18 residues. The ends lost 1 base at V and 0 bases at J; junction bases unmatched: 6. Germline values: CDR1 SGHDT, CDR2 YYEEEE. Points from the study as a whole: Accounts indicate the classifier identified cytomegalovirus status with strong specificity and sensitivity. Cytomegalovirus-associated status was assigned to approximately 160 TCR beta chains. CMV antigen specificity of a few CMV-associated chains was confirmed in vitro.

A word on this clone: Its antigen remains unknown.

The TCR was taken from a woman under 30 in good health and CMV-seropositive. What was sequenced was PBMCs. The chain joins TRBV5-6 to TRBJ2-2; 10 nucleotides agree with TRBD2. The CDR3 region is CASSLRTSGNSNTGELFF. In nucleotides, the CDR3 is TGTGCCAGCAGCTTGCGGACTAGCGGAAACTCGAACACCGGGGAGCTGTTTTTT.